The text below deals with one T cell receptor beta chain. Original data processing: Amplification of reference gene primers provided the estimated nucleated cell counts. TCRdb keeps only in-frame clones here, not all; method: immunoSEQ multiplex PCR. V, J and clone size were drawn from that table, and D and trimming were deduced from the DNA. In the table there are approximately 210,000 clones, about 88% of which are singletons. This sample stems from a study of blood T cell repertoires in COVID-19. Study background: Researchers got acute and convalescent COVID-19 samples from the United States, Italy and Spain. T cells, B-cell-depleted T cells, or PBMCs provided the cDNA or gDNA that served as material.

CDR1 and CDR2 from the germline V gene are MNHNY and SVGAGI (reference sequence). The V and J ends lost 5 bases and 5 bases, in that order; junction bases with no gene match: 7. This CDR3 comprises 15 residues. What was sequenced was peripheral blood. The chain recombines TRBV6-6 with TRBJ2-2; the match to TRBD2 covers 8 bases. The clonotype originates from a man aged 65-85 years with acute or convalescent COVID-19. CDR3 bases: TGTGCCAGCAGTGTAGCGGGATTAAGTACCGGGGAGCTGTTTTTT. Its protein is CASSVAGLSTGELFF.